This is a list of T cell receptor beta chains from one sample in a study of blood T cell repertoires in COVID-19. Clones were read by immunoSEQ multiplex PCR, and TCRdb kept only the in-frame ones, dropping some. The sample holds 200,000 to 250,000 clones; 88% are singletons and the top ten take around 1.6%. Input material: peripheral blood. The receptor source for this set is a man between 18 and 35 years old with active or convalescent COVID-19. Each CDR3 is given with its conserved first and last residue. The D gene is left open where the match is weak. Not every row has a clone size; where given, it reads once, few, many or a size class.

TRBJ1-1,NA,NA,TRBV25-1,CASRASGMGNTEAFF,TGTGCCAGCAGGGCATCGGGAATGGGGAACACTGAAGCTTTCTTT
TRBJ1-1,NA,NA,TRBV6-5,CASSYLGEVPEAFF,TGTGCCAGCAGTTACCTTGGGGAGGTGCCTGAAGCTTTCTTT
TRBJ2-3,TRBD2,NA,TRBV7-3,CASSSLAGASDTQYF,TGTGCCAGCAGCTCACTAGCGGGAGCGTCGGATACGCAGTATTTT
TRBJ2-3,TRBD1,NA,TRBV11-2,CASCQGAQGTDTQYF,TGTGCCAGCTGCCAGGGGGCGCAAGGCACAGATACGCAGTATTTT
TRBJ2-1,NA,NA,TRBV18,CASSLLDDGLFF,TGTGCCAGCTCGCTCTTAGATGATGGGCTGTTCTTC
TRBJ1-2,TRBD1,NA,TRBV6-5,CAISGWDRNYGYTF,TGTGCCATCTCAGGATGGGACAGGAACTATGGCTACACCTTC
TRBJ2-5,TRBD2,NA,TRBV10-2,CASSGLAEETQYF,TGCGCCAGCAGTGGACTAGCTGAAGAGACCCAGTACTTC
TRBJ2-7,TRBD2,NA,TRBV4-2,CASSNLLARGSYEQYF,TGTGCCAGCAGCAACCTACTAGCGAGGGGCTCCTACGAGCAGTACTTC
TRBJ2-5,TRBD2,NA,TRBV19,CASSPGLAGETQYF,TGTGCCAGTAGTCCAGGACTAGCAGGAGAGACCCAGTACTTC
TRBJ2-7,NA,NA,TRBV9,CASSVASDNYYEQYF,TGTGCCAGCAGCGTAGCGTCCGACAATTACTACGAGCAGTACTTC
TRBJ1-2,NA,NA,TRBV4-1,CASSQGTELYGYTF,TGCGCCAGCAGCCAAGGGACAGAACTTTATGGCTACACCTTC
TRBJ1-1,NA,few,TRBV5-4,CASRPTENTEAFF,TGTGCCAGCAGACCGACAGAGAACACTGAAGCTTTCTTT
TRBJ1-1,NA,NA,TRBV6-5,CASSPIQAMNTEAFF,TGTGCCAGCAGTCCTATACAGGCGATGAACACTGAAGCTTTCTTT
TRBJ2-5,TRBD2,NA,TRBV7-7,CASSPGLANQETQYF,TGTGCTAGCAGCCCGGGACTAGCTAACCAAGAGACCCAGTACTTC
TRBJ2-7,TRBD2,NA,TRBV5-1,CASSRGSSMGARSGGSSYEQYF,TGCGCCAGCAGCCGAGGATCATCCATGGGGGCAAGAAGCGGGGGAAGCTCCTACGAGCAGTACTTC
TRBJ1-6,NA,once,TRBV10-3,CAISDLGGNSPLHF,TGTGCCATCAGTGATCTGGGGGGTAATTCACCCCTCCACTTT
TRBJ2-1,TRBD2,NA,TRBV24-1,CATAGVGRASYNEQFF,TGTGCCACCGCTGGGGTGGGGAGGGCATCCTACAATGAGCAGTTCTTC
TRBJ2-1,TRBD2,NA,TRBV19,CASSIDFASGTYNEQFF,TGTGCCAGTAGTATAGATTTCGCTAGCGGGACCTACAATGAGCAGTTCTTC
TRBJ2-2,NA,NA,TRBV11-1,CASSAGPPVGTGELFF,TGTGCCAGCAGCGCGGGACCCCCGGTGGGCACCGGGGAGCTGTTTTTT
TRBJ1-4,TRBD1,NA,TRBV7-9,CASSFAGTGGVFEKLFF,TGTGCCAGCAGTTTCGCCGGGACAGGGGGCGTGTTTGAAAAACTGTTTTTT
TRBJ1-5,TRBD1,few,TRBV27,CASRAGTGHQPQHF,TGTGCCAGCCGCGCCGGGACAGGGCATCAGCCCCAGCATTTT
TRBJ1-1,NA,NA,TRBV28,CASGGFGNTEAFF,TGTGCCAGCGGAGGATTCGGGAACACTGAAGCTTTCTTT
TRBJ2-1,NA,NA,TRBV30,CAWSFGTNEQFF,TGTGCCTGGAGTTTTGGCACGAATGAGCAGTTCTTC
TRBJ2-7,TRBD1,NA,TRBV18,CASAQDRQREQYF,TGTGCCAGCGCGCAGGACAGGCAGCGCGAGCAGTACTTC
TRBJ2-7,TRBD1,NA,TRBV9,CASSVGGTGGIYEQYF,TGTGCCAGCAGCGTAGGGGGGACAGGGGGAATCTACGAGCAGTACTTC
TRBJ2-1,NA,once,TRBV9,CASSVAAANNEQFF,TGTGCCAGCAGCGTAGCTGCGGCTAACAATGAGCAGTTCTTC
TRBJ1-6,TRBD1,NA,TRBV5-1,CASSPKGQGGSPLHF,TGCGCCAGCAGCCCGAAGGGACAGGGAGGTTCACCCCTCCACTTT
TRBJ1-1,NA,NA,TRBV6-6,CASSLNRDTEAFF,TGTGCCAGCAGTTTAAACAGGGACACTGAAGCTTTCTTT
TRBJ2-3,NA,NA,TRBV10-2,CASTPNPVAAANTDTQYF,TGCGCCAGCACTCCGAACCCGGTGGCAGCGGCCAACACAGATACGCAGTATTTT
TRBJ2-7,TRBD1,once,TRBV6-6,CASTPGQAYEQYF,TGTGCCAGCACCCCGGGACAGGCCTACGAGCAGTACTTC
TRBJ1-1,TRBD1,NA,TRBV10-1,CASSYGTGLAFF,TGCGCCAGCAGCTACGGGACAGGGTTAGCTTTCTTT
TRBJ2-5,TRBD2,NA,TRBV7-2,CASSLGPGLAGQETQYF,TGTGCCAGCAGCTTAGGACCGGGACTAGCGGGACAAGAGACCCAGTACTTC
TRBJ2-6,NA,NA,TRBV6-4,CASTPNSGANVLTF,TGTGCCAGCACCCCCAACTCTGGGGCCAACGTCCTGACTTTC
TRBJ1-4,NA,NA,TRBV9,CASSSTGRPNEKLFF,TGTGCCAGCAGTTCAACAGGCCGCCCTAATGAAAAACTGTTTTTT
TRBJ1-1,TRBD1,NA,TRBV4-3,CASSWGQKNTEAFF,TGCGCCAGCAGCTGGGGACAGAAGAACACTGAAGCTTTCTTT
TRBJ2-7,NA,NA,TRBV10-2,CASARTLPPDEQYF,TGCGCCAGCGCCAGGACTCTCCCTCCGGATGAGCAGTACTTC
TRBJ2-1,TRBD2,once,TRBV7-2,CASSLIWRLIAGGHNEQFF,TGTGCCAGCAGCTTAATTTGGCGGTTAATTGCGGGAGGGCACAATGAGCAGTTCTTC
TRBJ1-1,TRBD1,once,TRBV10-1,CASSKTGGTTEAFF,TGCGCCAGCAGTAAGACAGGGGGGACCACTGAAGCTTTCTTT
TRBJ1-1,NA,few,TRBV21-1,CASSRELRGFTEAFF,TGTGCCAGCAGCAGAGAACTCAGGGGTTTCACTGAAGCTTTCTTT
TRBJ2-7,NA,NA,TRBV5-1,CASSLRQAYEQYF,TGCGCCAGCAGCTTACGACAGGCCTACGAGCAGTACTTC
TRBJ2-5,TRBD1,NA,TRBV7-2,CASSQRFGTAQETQYF,TGTGCCAGCAGCCAAAGATTCGGGACAGCACAAGAGACCCAGTACTTC
TRBJ1-2,TRBD1,NA,TRBV27,CASSVRGRSDGYTF,TGTGCCAGCAGTGTCAGGGGGCGCTCGGATGGCTACACCTTC
TRBJ2-2,NA,NA,TRBV5-4,CATTGKGTPGLTGELFF,TGTGCCACGACTGGGAAAGGGACTCCCGGTCTCACCGGGGAGCTGTTTTTT
TRBJ1-5,TRBD1,many,TRBV7-8,CASSLRTGEPQHF,TGTGCCAGCAGCTTACGGACAGGGGAGCCCCAGCATTTT
TRBJ1-2,TRBD1,NA,TRBV2,CASRGQGQSNYGYTF,TGTGCCAGCAGGGGACAGGGCCAGAGTAACTATGGCTACACCTTC
TRBJ1-1,NA,NA,TRBV23-1,CASSQSGGEGGGTTEAFF,TGCGCCAGCAGTCAATCTGGAGGGGAGGGAGGGGGTACCACTGAAGCTTTCTTT